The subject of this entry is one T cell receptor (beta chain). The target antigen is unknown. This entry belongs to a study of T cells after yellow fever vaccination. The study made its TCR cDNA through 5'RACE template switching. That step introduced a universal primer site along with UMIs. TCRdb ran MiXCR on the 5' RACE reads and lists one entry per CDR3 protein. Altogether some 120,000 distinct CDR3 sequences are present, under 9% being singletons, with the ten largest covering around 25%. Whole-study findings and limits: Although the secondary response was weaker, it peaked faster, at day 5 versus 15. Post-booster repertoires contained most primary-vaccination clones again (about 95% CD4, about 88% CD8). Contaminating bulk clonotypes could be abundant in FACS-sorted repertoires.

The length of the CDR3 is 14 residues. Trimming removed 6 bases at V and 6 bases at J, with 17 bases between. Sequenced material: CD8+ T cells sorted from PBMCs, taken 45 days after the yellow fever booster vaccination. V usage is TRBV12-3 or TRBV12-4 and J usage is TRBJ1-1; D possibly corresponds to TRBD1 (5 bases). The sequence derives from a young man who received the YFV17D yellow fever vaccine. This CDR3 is CASSQPTVGPEAFF. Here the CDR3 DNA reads TGTGCCAGCAGCCAACCCACAGTGGGGCCTGAAGCTTTCTTT.